These T cell receptor beta chains were read from a single sample in a study of blood T cell repertoires in COVID-19. Sequencing used immunoSEQ multiplex PCR; TCRdb keeps in-frame clones, though not all of them. The table includes around 310,000 clones, 88% detected once. The specimen sequenced was peripheral blood. These receptors were collected from a woman aged 45-60 years with active or convalescent COVID-19. Each CDR3 is given with its conserved first and last residue. Fields, in order: clone size, D gene, J gene, V gene, CDR3 protein, CDR3 DNA. The D gene is left open where the match is weak. Only some rows state a clone size, as once, few, many or a class for expanded clones.

size: NA; D: TRBD1; J: TRBJ1-1; V: TRBV7-3; CDR3: CASSPGGWGTEAFF; DNA: TGTGCCAGCTCACCAGGGGGCTGGGGCACTGAAGCTTTCTTT
size: NA; D: TRBD2; J: TRBJ2-7; V: TRBV6-5; CDR3: CASRGLSGEQYF; DNA: TGTGCCAGCAGGGGACTATCGGGGGAGCAGTACTTC
size: NA; D: TRBD2; J: TRBJ2-3; V: TRBV28; CDR3: CASRGGGLAGFNSRRDTQYF; DNA: TGTGCCAGCAGAGGGGGGGGACTAGCGGGATTCAATTCACGCAGGGATACGCAGTATTTT
size: NA; D: NA; J: TRBJ2-6; V: TRBV5-1; CDR3: CASSFPTVSGANVLTF; DNA: TGCGCCAGCAGTTTTCCGACAGTCTCTGGGGCCAACGTCCTGACTTTC
size: NA; D: TRBD1; J: TRBJ1-2; V: TRBV5-4; CDR3: CASSRRQGAWGYTF; DNA: TGTGCCAGCAGCCGAAGACAGGGGGCTTGGGGCTACACCTTC
size: NA; D: NA; J: TRBJ2-1; V: TRBV7-3; CDR3: CASSFGSENEQFF; DNA: TGTGCCAGCAGCTTTGGTAGCGAGAATGAGCAGTTCTTC
size: NA; D: TRBD2; J: TRBJ2-1; V: TRBV3-1/TRBV3-2; CDR3: CASSLRTSGGAGEQFF; DNA: TGTGCCAGCAGCCTGAGGACTAGCGGGGGGGCCGGGGAGCAGTTCTTC
size: NA; D: NA; J: TRBJ2-1; V: TRBV28; CDR3: CASSLVAGEQFF; DNA: TGTGCCAGCAGTTTAGTGGCAGGTGAGCAGTTCTTC
size: NA; D: NA; J: TRBJ1-2; V: TRBV12-3/TRBV12-4; CDR3: CASSLSGGGYTF; DNA: TGTGCCAGCAGTTTGTCCGGGGGTGGCTACACCTTC
size: NA; D: TRBD2; J: TRBJ2-1; V: TRBV18; CDR3: CASSAPWAGGHNEQFF; DNA: TGTGCCAGCTCAGCCCCTTGGGCGGGAGGCCACAATGAGCAGTTCTTC
size: NA; D: NA; J: TRBJ1-5; V: TRBV7-2; CDR3: CASSLERSRGRQPQHF; DNA: TGTGCCAGCAGCTTAGAACGTTCCAGGGGACGTCAGCCCCAGCATTTT
size: NA; D: NA; J: TRBJ2-2; V: TRBV6-5; CDR3: CASSYYSGETGELFF; DNA: TGTGCCAGCAGTTATTACTCGGGGGAGACCGGGGAGCTGTTTTTT
size: NA; D: NA; J: TRBJ1-3; V: TRBV7-2; CDR3: CASSLTSGGGNTIYF; DNA: TGTGCCAGCAGCTTAACGTCGGGGGGAGGAAACACCATATATTTT
size: NA; D: TRBD2; J: TRBJ2-3; V: TRBV5-5; CDR3: CASRSTAPGTRTDTQYF; DNA: TGTGCCAGCAGATCCACTGCCCCCGGGACTAGGACAGATACGCAGTATTTT
size: few; D: NA; J: TRBJ1-1; V: TRBV28; CDR3: CASTGRGWGNTEAFF; DNA: TGTGCCAGCACTGGAAGGGGTTGGGGGAACACTGAAGCTTTCTTT
size: many; D: NA; J: TRBJ2-3; V: TRBV12-3/TRBV12-4; CDR3: CASRETDTQYF; DNA: TGTGCCAGCAGAGAGACAGATACGCAGTATTTT
size: once; D: NA; J: TRBJ1-5; V: TRBV5-1; CDR3: CASSLVPESNQPQHF; DNA: TGCGCCAGCAGCTTGGTCCCCGAGAGCAATCAGCCCCAGCATTTT
size: once; D: NA; J: TRBJ2-5; V: TRBV5-1; CDR3: CASSFERANQETQYF; DNA: TGCGCCAGCAGCTTCGAGAGAGCGAACCAAGAGACCCAGTACTTC
size: NA; D: TRBD2; J: TRBJ2-1; V: TRBV5-4; CDR3: CASSHSGGAWDEQFF; DNA: TGTGCCAGCAGCCACAGCGGGGGGGCTTGGGATGAGCAGTTCTTC
size: NA; D: NA; J: TRBJ1-1; V: TRBV11-2; CDR3: CASSITGNTEAFF; DNA: TGTGCCAGCAGCATCACAGGAAACACTGAAGCTTTCTTT
size: NA; D: TRBD2; J: TRBJ2-1; V: TRBV4-1; CDR3: CASSHPRVSGGDNEQFF; DNA: TGCGCCAGCAGCCACCCCCGGGTTAGCGGGGGGGACAATGAGCAGTTCTTC
size: NA; D: TRBD1; J: TRBJ2-7; V: TRBV18; CDR3: CASSATGTGTYEQYF; DNA: TGTGCCAGCTCGGCCACCGGGACAGGAACCTACGAGCAGTACTTC
size: NA; D: TRBD2; J: TRBJ2-3; V: TRBV19; CDR3: CASSIWFGTSALSTDTQYF; DNA: TGTGCCAGTAGTATCTGGTTCGGGACTAGCGCCCTGTCCACAGATACGCAGTATTTT
size: NA; D: NA; J: TRBJ2-2; V: TRBV7-9; CDR3: CASSRGTGELFF; DNA: TGTGCCAGCAGCCGGGGTACCGGGGAGCTGTTTTTT
size: NA; D: TRBD2; J: TRBJ2-7; V: TRBV18; CDR3: CASSGPTSGRSYEQYF; DNA: TGTGCCAGCTCAGGACCAACTAGCGGGCGCTCCTACGAGCAGTACTTC
size: once; D: TRBD2; J: TRBJ2-7; V: TRBV29-1; CDR3: CSVEIRVSRGLAGGEQYF; DNA: TGCAGCGTTGAAATTCGCGTATCGAGGGGACTAGCGGGAGGCGAGCAGTACTTC
size: NA; D: TRBD1; J: TRBJ1-5; V: TRBV7-4; CDR3: CASSSSDRGSNQPQHF; DNA: TGTGCCAGCAGCTCATCGGACAGGGGGTCCAATCAGCCCCAGCATTTT
size: NA; D: NA; J: TRBJ1-3; V: TRBV15; CDR3: CATSPRPGGVSGNTIYF; DNA: TGTGCCACCAGCCCCCGTCCCGGGGGGGTCTCTGGAAACACCATATATTTT
size: NA; D: NA; J: TRBJ2-7; V: TRBV28; CDR3: CASRYSTGTPYEQYF; DNA: TGTGCCAGCAGATATTCCACCGGGACACCCTACGAGCAGTACTTC
size: NA; D: TRBD1; J: TRBJ1-1; V: TRBV19; CDR3: CASSTARGRQGMNTEAFF; DNA: TGTGCCAGTAGTACGGCGAGGGGAAGACAGGGCATGAACACTGAAGCTTTCTTT
size: once; D: TRBD1; J: TRBJ1-5; V: TRBV27; CDR3: CASSGQGDQPQHF; DNA: TGTGCCAGCAGCGGACAGGGCGATCAGCCCCAGCATTTT
size: NA; D: TRBD1; J: TRBJ1-6; V: TRBV7-6; CDR3: CASSLAGGQGYSPLHF; DNA: TGTGCCAGCAGCTTAGCGGGGGGACAGGGATATTCACCCCTCCACTTT
size: NA; D: TRBD1; J: TRBJ2-6; V: TRBV19; CDR3: CASSIPLYRQGVAGANVLTF; DNA: TGTGCCAGTAGTATACCATTATACCGACAGGGGGTCGCTGGGGCCAACGTCCTGACTTTC
size: NA; D: NA; J: TRBJ2-3; V: TRBV27; CDR3: CASSLSRPASRGTQYF; DNA: TGTGCCAGCAGTTTATCTCGCCCCGCCTCACGGGGGACGCAGTATTTT
size: NA; D: TRBD2; J: TRBJ2-5; V: TRBV6-2/TRBV6-3; CDR3: CASSNQVSGGAQYF; DNA: TGTGCCAGCAGCAACCAAGTTTCGGGAGGAGCCCAGTACTTC
size: NA; D: NA; J: TRBJ1-1; V: TRBV18; CDR3: CASSPVENGEAFF; DNA: TGTGCCAGCTCACCGGTTGAGAACGGTGAAGCTTTCTTT
size: NA; D: NA; J: TRBJ1-5; V: TRBV7-2; CDR3: CASSLSTATNQPQHF; DNA: TGTGCCAGCAGCTTATCGACAGCAACCAATCAGCCCCAGCATTTT
size: NA; D: TRBD1; J: TRBJ1-4; V: TRBV28; CDR3: CASSFPPRLDRETTATNEKLFF; DNA: TGTGCCAGCAGTTTTCCCCCACGTTTGGACAGGGAAACAACGGCAACTAATGAAAAACTGTTTTTT
size: NA; D: TRBD1; J: TRBJ1-1; V: TRBV4-1; CDR3: CASSEPGQGNTEAFF; DNA: TGCGCCAGCAGCGAACCGGGACAGGGGAACACTGAAGCTTTCTTT
size: NA; D: NA; J: TRBJ2-7; V: TRBV5-1; CDR3: CASSLPQGTILQEQYF; DNA: TGCGCCAGCAGCTTACCCCAGGGCACGATCCTACAAGAGCAGTACTTC
size: NA; D: NA; J: TRBJ1-1; V: TRBV28; CDR3: CASSFRGSGLNTEAFF; DNA: TGTGCCAGCAGTTTTAGGGGGTCGGGTTTGAACACTGAAGCTTTCTTT
size: NA; D: NA; J: TRBJ2-3; V: TRBV28; CDR3: CASSLGPGGTDTQYF; DNA: TGTGCCAGCAGTTTAGGCCCGGGGGGCACAGATACGCAGTATTTT
size: few; D: TRBD1; J: TRBJ2-1; V: TRBV28; CDR3: CASSPPGQGFNEQFF; DNA: TGTGCCAGCAGTCCCCCGGGACAGGGATTCAATGAGCAGTTCTTC
size: once; D: TRBD2; J: TRBJ2-1; V: TRBV5-1; CDR3: CASSLWASGSSYNEQFF; DNA: TGCGCCAGCAGCTTGTGGGCTAGCGGGAGCTCCTACAATGAGCAGTTCTTC
size: NA; D: NA; J: TRBJ1-1; V: TRBV19; CDR3: CASTLGLGEATEAFF; DNA: TGTGCCAGTACCTTGGGCCTTGGGGAGGCCACTGAAGCTTTCTTT
size: NA; D: TRBD1; J: TRBJ2-2; V: TRBV7-6; CDR3: CASSLEGAGTGELFF; DNA: TGTGCCAGCAGCTTAGAGGGGGCGGGCACCGGGGAGCTGTTTTTT
size: NA; D: NA; J: TRBJ2-2; V: TRBV11-1; CDR3: CASSLERISELFF; DNA: TGTGCCAGCAGCTTAGAACGGATTAGCGAGCTGTTTTTT
size: NA; D: TRBD1; J: TRBJ1-2; V: TRBV7-3; CDR3: CASSLDRGYGYTF; DNA: TGTGCCAGCAGCTTAGACAGGGGCTATGGCTACACCTTC
size: once; D: TRBD1; J: TRBJ2-3; V: TRBV28; CDR3: CASSLTGQGADTQYF; DNA: TGTGCCAGCAGCCTTACGGGACAGGGCGCAGATACGCAGTATTTT
size: NA; D: NA; J: TRBJ2-7; V: TRBV7-9; CDR3: CASSLGGVYEQYF; DNA: TGTGCCAGCAGCTTAGGAGGTGTCTACGAGCAGTACTTC
size: NA; D: TRBD1; J: TRBJ2-1; V: TRBV28; CDR3: CASKTGTGGYNEQFF; DNA: TGTGCCAGCAAGACCGGGACAGGGGGTTACAATGAGCAGTTCTTC
size: NA; D: NA; J: TRBJ2-1; V: TRBV7-9; CDR3: CASNRTTGAHNEQFF; DNA: TGTGCCAGCAACAGGACTACCGGAGCCCACAATGAGCAGTTCTTC